Each of the 9 T cell receptor beta chains below was sequenced from the same sample in a study of low-dose radiotherapy and immunotherapy resistance in tumors. TRAV and TRBV primers primed cDNA for both TCRalpha and TCRbeta. The authors amplified TCRs for about 20 PCR cycles with a constant-region primer and a V-primer adapter. TCRdb called the reads again in MiXCR, with one record for every CDR3 protein. Of 70,000 to 95,000 distinct CDR3 sequences in the sample, 15% to 20% are singletons; the top ten hold 2.8%. Time point: before trial treatment. The specimen was PBMCs, collected before treatment. All receptors derive from a male donor with prostate cancer.

This clonotype was detected many times. The chain couples TRBV9 to TRBJ1-5; the match to TRBD1 covers 7 bases. The CDR3 sequence is 16 residues long. The V gene's germline CDR1 is SGDLS and CDR2 YYNGEE. V lost 0 bases to trimming and J lost 7 bases; unmatched junction nucleotides: 10. The CDR3 coding sequence is TGTGCCAGCAGCGTAGGGGGGTCGGGACAGAACCAGCCCCAGCATTTT. Translation gives CASSVGGSGQNQPQHF.

With respect to this clonotype: One base separates it from a far larger clone, so it is likely a read error. The CDR3 ends on some other residue instead of the conserved phenylalanine or tryptophan, so this is likely a read error. The V call is TRBV6-8, the J call TRBJ2-5; 11 bases match TRBD2. The V gene's germline CDR1 is MNHGY and CDR2 SAAAGT. Trimming took 6 bases from V and 5 from J; bases not matched to a gene: 14. The CDR3 consists of 17 residues. This chain's CDR3 is CASSPSPSGGSRETQYY. The CDR3 coding sequence is TGTGCCAGCAGCCCCTCGCCTAGCGGGGGGTCTCGGGAGACCCAGTACTAC.

Turning to this clonotype: A far larger clone differs by one base, so this is likely a read error. This rearrangement joins TRBV7-6 to TRBJ2-2, with 7 bases lining up with TRBD1. There are 13 residues in the CDR3. Germline CDR1 is SGHVS and CDR2 is FNYEAQ. Trimming removed 6 bases from V and 5 bases from J; junction bases left unmatched: 3. The CDR3 DNA is TGTGCCAGCAGTACAGGGGTTACCGGGGAGCTGTTTTTT. Translated, it gives CASSTGVTGELFF.

This clonotype occurred many times. The rearrangement joins TRBV4-2 to TRBJ2-7, with D hard to call. Trimming took 4 bases from V and 2 from J, leaving 15 bases between them. The CDR3 has 15 amino acids. The germline gives CDR1 LGHNA, CDR2 YNFKEQ. The CDR3 region has the DNA TGTGCCAGCAGCCTCCCCGGGCCAGGAGCCTACGAGCAGTACTTC. Its translation: CASSLPGPGAYEQYF.

The J gene is TRBJ1-2, the V gene TRBV6-1, with 8 bases lining up with TRBD1. The trim removed 0 bases at V and 4 bases at J, leaving 7 bases unmatched. Germline V gene data show CDR1 as MNHNS and CDR2 as SASEGT. The length of the CDR3 is 16 residues. In nucleotides, the CDR3 is TGTGCCAGCAGTGAAGCGGCAGGGGGCGCCGGCTATGGCTACACCTTC. This encodes CASSEAAGGAGYGYTF.

This sequence joins TRBV6-1 and TRBJ2-7, with 9 bases matching TRBD1. Germline-derived CDR1 and CDR2 are MNHNS and SASEGT. The CDR3 runs to 15 residues. V was clipped by 7 bases and J by 2 bases; unmatched bases: 9. The CDR3 coding sequence is TGTGCCAGCACCCCCGGGACAGGGTTTACCTACGAGCAGTACTTC. Its translation is CASTPGTGFTYEQYF.

This clonotype has ten or more counts. The V call is TRBV2, the J call TRBJ2-2; D is possibly TRBD1 (6 bases). This CDR3 is built from 16 residues. Trimming shortened V by 4 bases and J by 1 base, and 13 bases separated the two germline ends. Germline V gene sequence: CDR1 SNHLY, CDR2 FYNNEI. CDR3 in amino acids: CASSVSGVGNTGELFF. CDR3 nucleotides: TGTGCCAGCAGTGTCTCAGGGGTGGGGAACACCGGGGAGCTGTTTTTT.

This clonotype has at least ten counts. The chain joins TRBV14 to TRBJ2-5; 7 bases are shared with TRBD1. The CDR3 is 13 amino acids. V shed 3 bases and J 5 bases; nucleotides not matched to a gene: 3. Looked up from germline, CDR1 is SGHDN and CDR2 is FVKESK. The CDR3 is CASSQTGRETQYF. The DNA for the CDR3 is TGTGCCAGCAGCCAGACAGGGCGGGAGACCCAGTACTTC.

This clonotype was counted many times. The genes are TRBV7-9 and TRBJ2-5; D unclear. The CDR3 has 13 residues. Germline CDR1 SEHNR, CDR2 FQNEAQ (reference sequence). Trimming stripped 3 bases from V and 5 bases from J, with 10 bases between. CDR3 DNA: TGTGCCAGCAGCTTGAAGGTCGGGGAGACCCAGTACTTC. This codes for CASSLKVGETQYF.